This paragraph covers one T cell receptor beta chain sequence. Its antigen is unknown. Other nucleotide sequences from this sample produce the same CDR3. The V gene's germline CDR1 is MNHEY and CDR2 SMNVEV (reference sequence). The CDR3 length is 14 residues. Trimming removed 6 bases at V and 1 base at J, with 12 bases between. The data belong to a study of shared clonotypes between healthy human individuals. Study conclusions and caveats: Sampling was confined to blood; repertoires within tissues likely differ. Few donors restricted represented genetic and exposure-history diversity.

Sequenced by immunoSEQ multiplex PCR; TCRdb stores in-frame clones only, minus some. This sample has 2 million to 2.5 million clones, with 90% to 95% found just once. The chain has TRBV27 and TRBJ2-5; possibly TRBD1 for D (6 bases). The TCR sequence derives from a man between 18 and 35 years old in good health. Some clones in this sample may be carry-over from other donors' samples. Source material: naive CD4+ T cells from PBMCs. The sample's subset: CD45RA+ positively selected. CDR3 region: CASSPRTVQETQYF. CDR3 nucleotides: TGTGCCAGCAGCCCGAGGACAGTCCAAGAGACCCAGTACTTC.